The 32 T cell receptor beta chains below all came from one sample that was sequenced in a study of blood T cell repertoires in COVID-19. Repertoires were generated with immunoSEQ multiplex PCR, while TCRdb's copy carries only in-frame clones and drops some. The top ten clones hold 1.3% of a sample with under 450,000 clones, 70% to 90% of them seen once. The sample was PBMCs or T cells enriched from blood (not recorded which). The receptors derive from a man aged 25-45 years who had recovered from COVID-19.

This clone was found once. The chain carries TRBV18 and TRBJ2-5; TRBD1 matches at 9 bases. The germline V gene encodes CDR1 KGHSH and CDR2 LQKENI. V lost 3 bases and J lost 5; bases outside the gene matches: 10. CDR3 length: 16 amino acids. The CDR3 protein is CASSPLGTGSPETQYF. Here the CDR3 DNA reads TGTGCCAGCTCACCCCTGGGGACAGGGTCCCCGGAGACCCAGTACTTC.

A single count supports this clone. The chain employs TRBV11-2 and TRBJ2-7; 7 bases align to TRBD2. The CDR3 contains 17 residues. The V gene end was trimmed by 1 base and the J gene end by 3 bases; junction bases not matched to a gene: 12. Germline CDR1 and CDR2: SGHAT and FQNNGV. CDR3 nucleotide sequence: TGTGCCAGCAGCTTAGTCTCGGCGGCTAGCGGAGGCTACGAGCAGTACTTC. Translation: CASSLVSAASGGYEQYF.

This clone is a singleton in its sample. The V call is TRBV24-1, the J call TRBJ2-5, with D possibly being TRBD1 (7 bases). Germline loops: CDR1 KGHDR, CDR2 SFDVKD. The CDR3 has 15 amino acids. The V end lost 7 bases, the J end lost 3 bases, and 17 bases lay between the germline ends. CDR3 amino acids: CATSQGGLGEETQYF. CDR3 DNA sequence: TGTGCCACCAGCCAGGGGGGCCTGGGTGAAGAGACCCAGTACTTC.

This clone has just one count. The chain couples TRBV7-9 to TRBJ2-1, with D tentatively TRBD1 (5 bases). Per germline, CDR1 SEHNR and CDR2 FQNEAQ (reference sequence). Deletions cut 5 bases from V and 7 bases from J, with 12 bases between. The CDR3 is 13 residues long. In nucleotides, the CDR3 is TGTGCCAGCAGCCGCCCACAGGCGAATGAGCAGTTCTTC. Encoded protein: CASSRPQANEQFF.

The chain recombines TRBV30 with TRBJ1-5; D is uncertain. The germline CDR1 and CDR2 sequences are GTSNPN and SVGIG (reference sequence). This CDR3 region has 16 residues. The ends were cut back, 0 bases at V and 5 bases at J, with 17 bases in the middle. In nucleotides, the CDR3 is TGTGCCTGGAGTGTACTTGGAGGCCCGGCCGATCAGCCCCAGCATTTT. Translated, it gives CAWSVLGGPADQPQHF.

The chain couples TRBV9 to TRBJ1-3; weak D call: TRBD1 (5 bases). Germline values: CDR1 SGDLS, CDR2 YYNGEE. This CDR3 has 14 residues. Trimming removed 4 bases from V and 1 base from J, with 9 bases in between. The CDR3 coding sequence is TGTGCCAGCAGCCCGACAGTGTCTGGAAACACCATATATTTT. This encodes CASSPTVSGNTIYF.

The rearrangement joins TRBV18 to TRBJ1-1, with 9 bases identical to TRBD1. The CDR3 loop spans 20 amino acids. Looked up from germline, CDR1 is KGHSH and CDR2 is LQKENI. V shed 4 bases and J 3 bases; nucleotides not matched to a gene: 21. CDR3 sequence (DNA): TGTGCCAGCTCACTACGCAGACCGGGACAGGGAATGCGCTTGGACACTGAAGCTTTCTTT. Encoded protein: CASSLRRPGQGMRLDTEAFF.

The gene calls are TRBV7-9 and TRBJ2-7, with TRBD1 matching 7 bases. V dropped 5 bases and J dropped 13; count of bases not matched to a gene: 11. There are 12 residues in the CDR3. Germline-derived CDR1 and CDR2 are SEHNR and FQNEAQ (reference sequence). The CDR3 loop reads CASSQPGTEIYF. CDR3 bases: TGTGCCAGCAGCCAGCCCGGGACAGAGATCTACTTC.

The rearrangement uses TRBV30 and TRBJ1-3; 9 bases align to TRBD1. Germline trimming cut 1 base from V and 0 bases from J; bases unmatched to any gene: 1. The CDR3 spans 15 residues. Per germline, CDR1 GTSNPN and CDR2 SVGIG (reference sequence). The CDR3 region is CAWSGGQGSGNTIYF. As DNA, the CDR3 is TGTGCCTGGAGTGGGGGACAGGGCTCTGGAAACACCATATATTTT.

The chain is built from TRBV2 and TRBJ1-2; 7 bases align to TRBD1. V shed 10 bases and J 8 bases; nucleotides not matched to a gene: 13. Per the germline V gene, CDR1 is SNHLY and CDR2 is FYNNEI. The CDR3 runs 13 residues. CDR3 bases: TGTGCCACTCAAAGGGACAGTAAAAGGGGCTACACCTTC. Amino acid sequence: CATQRDSKRGYTF.

This clone was observed a single time. The chain recombines TRBV19 with TRBJ1-1; D is unclear. There are 15 residues in the CDR3. CDR1 and CDR2 from the germline V gene are LNHDA and SQIVND (reference sequence). Trimming removed 3 bases at V and 1 base at J, with 12 bases between. The DNA of the CDR3 is TGTGCCAGTAGTATCCCTGGAAGAGGGAACACTGAAGCTTTCTTT. Protein: CASSIPGRGNTEAFF. Variable domain in full (rest from reference TRBV19 and TRBJ1-1): DGGITQSPKYLFRKEGQNVTLSCEQNLNHDAMYWYRQDPGQGLRLIYYSQIVNDFQKGDIAEGYSVSREKKESFPLTVTSAQKNPTAFYLCASSIPGRGNTEAFFGQGTRLTVV.

The chain combines TRBV10-3 with TRBJ1-3; weak D call: TRBD1 (5 bases). Per germline, CDR1 ENHRY and CDR2 SYGVKD. The CDR3 length is 15 residues. V was pared by 2 bases and J by 0 bases, with 8 bases between. CDR3 protein: CAISEGALSGNTIYF. CDR3 in DNA: TGTGCCATCAGTGAGGGGGCCCTCTCTGGAAACACCATATATTTT.

This clone was detected once. The chain combines TRBV6-5 with TRBJ1-3, with TRBD1 matching over 8 bases. Trimming cost V 8 bases and J 2 bases; bases outside gene matches: 8. Germline CDR1 is MNHEY and CDR2 is SVGAGI. The length of the CDR3 is 15 residues. The CDR3 region has the DNA TGTGCCAGCGGTAAGGGACAGGTCCCTGGAAACACCATATATTTT. Amino acid sequence: CASGKGQVPGNTIYF.

J is TRBJ2-7 and V is TRBV30; D unclear. Germline V lookup: CDR1 GTSNPN, CDR2 SVGIG (reference sequence). V lost 2 bases to trimming and J lost 5 bases, with 10 bases between them. The CDR3 extends over 12 amino acids. CDR3 sequence: CAWSTRYNEQYF. The CDR3 DNA sequence: TGTGCCTGGAGTACCAGATATAACGAGCAGTACTTC.

V is TRBV5-1 and J is TRBJ1-1; TRBD1 aligns across 7 bases. Unmatched junction bases numbered 6, after V lost 4 bases and J lost 6 bases. Per the germline V gene, CDR1 is SGHRS and CDR2 is YFSETQ. The CDR3 length is 13 residues. The DNA for the CDR3 is TGCGCCAGCAGCCTCCGACAGGGCCCTGAAGCTTTCTTT. Its protein product is CASSLRQGPEAFF.

V gene TRBV12-5 combines with J gene TRBJ1-2; D unclear. V was cut by 3 bases and J by 3 bases, with 11 bases left in between. The CDR3 length is 14 residues. Looked up from germline, CDR1 is LGHNT and CDR2 is FRNRAP. Written as DNA, the CDR3 is TGTGCTAGTGGTTTCGGGGAAATCGACTATGGCTACACCTTC. Protein product: CASGFGEIDYGYTF.

The chain links TRBV25-1 to TRBJ2-3, with D tentatively TRBD2 (6 bases). CDR1 and CDR2 (germline): MGHDK, SYGVNS. Trimming left V 4 bases short and J 0 bases short, with 11 bases between. The CDR3 sequence is 15 residues long. The DNA of the CDR3 is TGTGCCAGCAGTGCGCCGGGGGATAGCACAGATACGCAGTATTTT. This gives the protein CASSAPGDSTDTQYF.

The chain carries TRBV12-3 or TRBV12-4 and TRBJ1-4; no reliable D call. The V end lost 3 bases, the J end lost 8 bases, and 7 bases lay between the germline ends. This CDR3 is 12 amino acids long. In nucleotides, the CDR3 is TGTGCCAGCAGTTTTTCGGGGGAAAAACTGTTTTTT. This translates into CASSFSGEKLFF.

The genes are TRBV11-2 and TRBJ2-7; possible D gene TRBD1, 6 bases. The germline V gene encodes CDR1 SGHAT and CDR2 FQNNGV. V was trimmed by 4 bases and J by 4 bases, leaving 20 bases between them. This CDR3 comprises 16 residues. The CDR3: CASSSIRDIHLYEQYF. CDR3 coding DNA: TGTGCCAGCAGCTCAATCCGGGACATTCACCTTTACGAGCAGTACTTC. The full variable domain, rest sourced from reference TRBV11-2 and TRBJ2-7, is EAGVAQSPRYKIIEKRQSVAFWCNPISGHATLYWYQQILGQGPKLLIQFQNNGVVDDSQLPKDRFSAERLKGVDSTLKIQPAKLEDSAVYLCASSSIRDIHLYEQYFGPGTRLTVT.

The V gene is TRBV30, the J gene TRBJ1-1; maybe TRBD1 (5 bases). Germline V gene data show CDR1 as GTSNPN and CDR2 as SVGIG (reference sequence). The CDR3 consists of 12 residues. V shed 6 bases and J shed 5 bases, with 13 bases lying between them. CDR3 amino acids: CACTGLWTEAFF. In DNA form, the CDR3 reads TGTGCCTGCACAGGTTTATGGACTGAAGCTTTCTTT.

The V gene is TRBV19, the J gene TRBJ1-2; D call uncertain. There are 17 residues in the CDR3. V was clipped by 2 bases and J by 8 bases, with 24 bases between them. The germline V gene has CDR1 LNHDA and CDR2 SQIVND (reference sequence). The CDR3 DNA sequence: TGTGCCAGTAGTATAAGTCAGGCCCTCCAATCTTCTATAGGCTACACCTTC. This codes for CASSISQALQSSIGYTF.

The rearrangement uses TRBV2 and TRBJ2-1; possibly TRBD1 for D (6 bases). The V end was cut by 7 bases, the J end by 1 base, with 8 bases between. CDR1 is SNHLY, CDR2 FYNNEI, per germline. The CDR3 is made up of 13 amino acids. The CDR3 here is CASNRESYNEQFF. DNA for the CDR3: TGTGCCAGCAACAGGGAATCCTACAATGAGCAGTTCTTC.

This chain joins TRBV5-6 and TRBJ2-3, with D possibly being TRBD2 (6 bases). CDR1 and CDR2 (germline): SGHDT, YYEEEE. The ends were cut back, 3 bases at V and 4 bases at J, with 12 bases in the middle. CDR3 length: 14 amino acids. The CDR3 protein is CASSSGTASDTQYF. The CDR3, as DNA: TGTGCCAGCAGCTCCGGGACTGCCTCAGATACGCAGTATTTT.

The chain is built from TRBV7-6 and TRBJ1-4; D is unresolved. The V end was cut by 8 bases, the J end by 8 bases, with 12 bases between. Germline CDR1 reads SGHVS; CDR2 reads FNYEAQ. The CDR3 has 12 amino acids. CDR3 amino acids: CASGRRGEKLFF. CDR3 sequence (DNA): TGTGCCAGCGGACGGAGAGGGGAAAAACTGTTTTTT.

The CDR3 spells CASSQVGGVGTDTQYF. In DNA, the CDR3 is TGTGCCAGCAGCCAGGTGGGCGGGGTTGGCACAGATACGCAGTATTTT. The chain couples TRBV3-1 (or the pseudogene TRBV3-2) to TRBJ2-3, with D maybe TRBD2 (6 bases). V was clipped by 3 bases and J by 1 base, with 14 bases between them. The CDR3 is made up of 16 amino acids. CDR1 LGHDT and CDR2 YNNKEL come from the germline V gene (reference sequence).

V usage is TRBV12-3 or TRBV12-4 and J usage is TRBJ1-1; D uncertain. This CDR3 contains 12 residues. V lost 5 bases and J lost 14, with 18 bases in between. The CDR3 spells CASSRPALGRFF. The CDR3 region has the DNA TGTGCCAGCAGTCGACCAGCCCTTGGGAGATTCTTT.

This chain links TRBV4-1 with TRBJ1-2; D unclear. Trimming took 1 base from V and 6 from J, leaving 9 bases between them. The CDR3 runs to 13 residues. Germline CDR1 reads MGHRA; CDR2 reads YSYEKL. CDR3 DNA: TGCGCCAGCAGCCAAGTTGGAACAGATGGCTACACCTTC. Translated: CASSQVGTDGYTF.

The chain links TRBV7-9 to TRBJ2-5; a weak D match, TRBD1 (5 bases). The V gene's germline CDR1 is SEHNR and CDR2 FQNEAQ (reference sequence). V shed 4 bases and J shed 2 bases, with 14 bases lying between them. CDR3 length: 15 amino acids. The CDR3 loop reads CASSSGQGTQETQYF. CDR3 sequence (DNA): TGTGCCAGCAGCTCTGGCCAGGGAACACAAGAGACCCAGTACTTC.

This chain uses TRBV18 with TRBJ1-2; 9 positions agree with TRBD1. Losses at the gene ends were 4 bases for V and 4 bases for J; bases not matched to a gene: 10. There are 16 residues in the CDR3. Germline V CDR1 and CDR2: KGHSH, LQKENI. The CDR3 loop reads CASSQTGGQGSYGYTF. CDR3 coding DNA: TGTGCCAGCTCACAAACGGGAGGACAGGGGAGCTATGGCTACACCTTC.

The chain joins TRBV2 to TRBJ1-2; D call uncertain. V was cut by 5 bases and J by 6 bases, with 7 bases left in between. From germline, CDR1 is SNHLY and CDR2 FYNNEI. The CDR3 has 11 amino acids. The CDR3 DNA reads TGTGCCAGCAGTTACTCTCATGGCTACACCTTC. Translated, it gives CASSYSHGYTF.

In its sample, this clone was seen once. The chain carries TRBV4-1 and TRBJ2-5; a weak D match, TRBD2 (6 bases). Trimming removed 0 bases at V and 2 bases at J, with 13 bases between. The germline V gene has CDR1 MGHRA and CDR2 YSYEKL. The CDR3 extends over 16 amino acids. The CDR3 nucleotides read TGCGCCAGCAGCCAAGAAAGACTAGGTTATCAAGAGACCCAGTACTTC. Protein sequence: CASSQERLGYQETQYF.

This chain connects TRBV6-5 to TRBJ2-7; D not resolved. Germline CDR1 and CDR2: MNHEY and SVGAGI. The CDR3 sequence is 15 residues long. Trimming shortened V by 6 bases and J by 3 bases, and 18 bases separated the two germline ends. The CDR3 region has the DNA TGTGCCAGCAGCTCCTTTACTCCGGGTATCTACGAGCAGTACTTC. Translating gives CASSSFTPGIYEQYF.